This entry lists 27 T cell receptor beta chains sequenced from one sample in a study of shared clonotypes between healthy human individuals. Assay: immunoSEQ multiplex PCR; the TCRdb copy retains only in-frame clones and omits some. The table includes 70,000 to 95,000 clones, about 63% detected once. Sequenced: memory CD8+ T cells sorted from blood. Subset given: CD45RO+ cells pooled with CCR7-negative TemRA cells. These receptors all come from a man aged 25-40 years in good health.

This clone occurred a few times. V gene TRBV6-4 combines with J gene TRBJ2-1; 13 bases are shared with TRBD2. This CDR3 has 15 amino acids. Unmatched junction bases numbered 4, after V lost 3 bases and J lost 8 bases. Germline CDR1 is MRHNA and CDR2 is SNTAGT. CDR3 nucleotides: TGTGCCAGCAGTGAGGGACTAGCGGGAAGCGATGAGCAGTTCTTC. Amino acids: CASSEGLAGSDEQFF.

This chain uses TRBV15 with TRBJ2-5, with D hard to call. The germline V gene has CDR1 LNHNV and CDR2 YYDKDF (reference sequence). The CDR3 has 13 residues. V dropped 5 bases and J dropped 5 bases, with 12 bases sitting between them. CDR3: CATSGVGGETQYF. DNA for the CDR3: TGTGCCACCAGCGGCGTAGGTGGGGAGACCCAGTACTTC.

This chain joins TRBV6-6 and TRBJ2-7, with a weak D call TRBD2 (6 bases). CDR3 length equals 16 residues. Germline V gene data show CDR1 as MNHNY and CDR2 as SVGAGI (reference sequence). With 6 bases removed from V and 4 bases from J, the gap between germline ends came to 22 bases. The CDR3: CASSRSAQDGGYEQYF. The CDR3 DNA sequence: TGTGCCAGCAGCCGGTCGGCCCAGGACGGGGGATACGAGCAGTACTTC.

V is TRBV28 and J is TRBJ2-7, with D hard to call. Looked up from germline, CDR1 is MDHEN and CDR2 is SYDVKM. The V end was cut by 2 bases, the J end by 4 bases, with 6 bases between. The CDR3 sequence is 12 residues long. DNA of the CDR3: TGTGCCAGCAGTTTAAACAGTTACGAGCAGTACTTC. Translating gives CASSLNSYEQYF.

As for this clone: The junction departs from the called germline gene at one end, perhaps through a read error. The J gene is TRBJ2-7, the V gene TRBV18; no definite D call. CDR1 KGHSH and CDR2 LQKENI come from the germline V gene. This CDR3 region has 17 residues. Here the CDR3 reads CATSTQRQANDKYEQYF. The DNA for the CDR3 is TGTGCCACCTCAACCCAACGGCAGGCGAATGACAAGTACGAGCAGTACTTC.

This clone was observed a single time. This rearrangement joins TRBV7-8 to TRBJ2-7; the D gene is possibly TRBD1 (6 bases). The length of the CDR3 is 15 residues. The germline V gene encodes CDR1 SGHVS and CDR2 FQNEAQ. Trimming pared 6 bases from V and 3 bases from J, leaving 18 bases between. This chain's CDR3 is CASSFNSGTIYEQYF. The DNA for the CDR3 is TGTGCCAGCAGTTTCAATTCCGGGACAATCTACGAGCAGTACTTC.

This sequence joins TRBV19 and TRBJ2-1; D unclear. Germline CDR1 is LNHDA and CDR2 is SQIVND (reference sequence). The V end lost 1 base, the J end lost 3 bases, and 10 bases lay between the germline ends. CDR3 length: 15 amino acids. The CDR3 DNA reads TGTGCCAGTAGTATAGGGGCGACTTACTACAATGAGCAGTTCTTC. It codes for CASSIGATYYNEQFF.

This clone appeared a few times. The same CDR3 is also encoded by other DNA sequences in this sample. V usage is TRBV6-6 and J usage is TRBJ2-7, with D unresolved. Per the germline V gene, CDR1 is MNHNY and CDR2 is SVGAGI (reference sequence). V was cut by 6 bases and J by 4 bases, with 10 bases left in between. This CDR3 region has 12 residues. DNA for the CDR3: TGTGCCAGCAGGGACGGCGGTTACGAGCAGTACTTC. Its protein product is CASRDGGYEQYF.

The rearrangement joins TRBV25-1 to TRBJ2-5, with D perhaps TRBD1 or TRBD2 (5 bases each). The V and J ends lost 7 bases and 4 bases respectively, with 22 bases between them. The CDR3 spans 16 residues. The germline V gene has CDR1 MGHDK and CDR2 SYGVNS. CDR3: CASTLRRGSGRETQYF. DNA of the CDR3: TGTGCCAGCACCCTACGCCGGGGCAGCGGCCGAGAGACCCAGTACTTC. The whole variable domain, filled in from reference TRBV25-1 and TRBJ2-5, reads EADIYQTPRYLVIGTGKKITLECSQTMGHDKMYWYQQDPGMELHLIHYSYGVNSTEKGDLSSESTVSRIRTEHFPLTLESARPSHTSQYLCASTLRRGSGRETQYFGPGTRLLVL.

This chain uses TRBV2 with TRBJ2-2; D uncertain. Trimming took off 4 bases at V and 1 base at J, with 10 bases between the two ends. CDR1 and CDR2 from the germline V gene are SNHLY and FYNNEI. CDR3 length: 15 residues. CDR3 coding DNA: TGTGCCAGCAGTGGGAACGGCCTGAACACCGGGGAGCTGTTTTTT. This sequence encodes CASSGNGLNTGELFF.

This clone was seen a few times. Other DNA sequences within the sample encode an identical CDR3. The gene calls are TRBV28 and TRBJ2-7; D remains ambiguous. CDR1 and CDR2 from the germline V gene are MDHEN and SYDVKM. Trimming took off 2 bases at V and 4 bases at J, with 3 bases between the two ends. The CDR3 is 11 residues long. The CDR3 DNA sequence: TGTGCCAGCAGTTTAATATACGAGCAGTACTTC. Its translation is CASSLIYEQYF. The full variable domain, with the rest looked up from reference TRBV28 and TRBJ2-7, is DVKVTQSSRYLVKRTGEKVFLECVQDMDHENMFWYRQDPGLGLRLIYFSYDVKMKEKGDIPEGYSVSREKKERFSLILESASTNQTSMYLCASSLIYEQYFGPGTRLTVT.

This rearrangement joins TRBV19 to TRBJ2-1; no reliable D call. The germline V gene has CDR1 LNHDA and CDR2 SQIVND (reference sequence). Trimming took off 5 bases at V and 0 bases at J, with 11 bases between the two ends. This CDR3 is built from 15 residues. This chain's CDR3 is CASSDAESSYNEQFF. In nucleotides, the CDR3 is TGTGCCAGTAGTGACGCAGAGAGCTCCTACAATGAGCAGTTCTTC. Together with reference TRBV19 and TRBJ2-1, the CDR3 gives the full variable domain: DGGITQSPKYLFRKEGQNVTLSCEQNLNHDAMYWYRQDPGQGLRLIYYSQIVNDFQKGDIAEGYSVSREKKESFPLTVTSAQKNPTAFYLCASSDAESSYNEQFFGPGTRLTVL.

There are a few counts of this clone. The chain joins TRBV10-2 to TRBJ2-7; D gene uncertain. This CDR3 region has 13 residues. CDR1 and CDR2 (germline): WSHSY, SAAADI. V was pared by 8 bases and J by 2 bases, with 13 bases between. CDR3 in DNA: TGCGCCAGCGGGAAAAACGACCCCTACGAGCAGTACTTC. It encodes CASGKNDPYEQYF.

V is TRBV5-5 and J is TRBJ2-7, with TRBD2 identical over 7 bases. Germline V gene data show CDR1 as SGHKS and CDR2 as YYEKEE (reference sequence). This CDR3 region has 17 residues. V lost 0 bases and J lost 2; bases outside the gene matches: 11. CDR3 nucleotide sequence: TGTGCCAGCAGCTTGGAAGGGCGGGGGATTGGTACCTACGAGCAGTACTTC. Its translation is CASSLEGRGIGTYEQYF.

The CDR3 reads CASSLIAWTTGPYNEQFF. DNA of the CDR3: TGTGCCAGCAGTTTAATCGCCTGGACGACAGGACCCTACAATGAGCAGTTCTTC. The V gene is TRBV27, the J gene TRBJ2-1, with D possibly TRBD1 on 6 matching bases. The CDR3 length is 18 residues. Trimming took off 2 bases at V and 2 bases at J, with 19 bases between the two ends. Germline CDR1 MNHEY, CDR2 SMNVEV (reference sequence).

The rearrangement links TRBV7-8 to TRBJ1-1; D may be TRBD1 (5 bases). Germline V lookup: CDR1 SGHVS, CDR2 FQNEAQ. The CDR3 covers 14 residues. The V gene lost 5 bases and the J gene lost 5 bases, with 15 bases spanning the gap. The CDR3 nucleotides are TGTGCCAGCAGCGCGCAATGGGGGGGGACTGAAGCTTTCTTT. This translates into CASSAQWGGTEAFF. Together with reference TRBV7-8 and TRBJ1-1, the CDR3 gives the full variable domain: GAGVSQSPRYKVAKRGQDVALRCDPISGHVSLFWYQQALGQGPEFLTYFQNEAQLDKSGLPSDRFFAERPEGSVSTLKIQRTQQEDSAVYLCASSAQWGGTEAFFGQGTRLTVV.

The chain is built from TRBV10-1 and TRBJ2-3, with TRBD2 identical over 10 bases. This CDR3 region has 18 residues. The V and J ends lost 4 bases and 2 bases, in that order; junction bases with no gene match: 12. The germline gives CDR1 WNHNN, CDR2 SYGVQD (reference sequence). In DNA form, the CDR3 reads TGCGCCAGCAGTGGGACGGAATGGACTAGCGGATTCACAGATACGCAGTATTTT. Its translation is CASSGTEWTSGFTDTQYF.

This clone came up a few times. In DNA form, the CDR3 reads TGTGCCAGCAGCGCAAACTTGGGGATCACCGGGGAGCTGTTTTTT. The encoded protein is CASSANLGITGELFF. This sequence joins TRBV7-6 and TRBJ2-2; D call uncertain. Germline CDR1 reads SGHVS; CDR2 reads FNYEAQ. V was shortened by 5 bases and J by 4 bases, with 14 bases between the two germline ends. The CDR3 runs to 15 residues.

This rearrangement joins TRBV4-3 to TRBJ2-7, with D possibly being TRBD2 (7 bases). CDR1 LGHNA and CDR2 YSLEER come from the germline V gene. The CDR3 extends over 17 amino acids. Trimming cost V 0 bases and J 7 bases, with 22 bases left between them. The chain's CDR3 is CASSQESWGGTSGEQYF. The CDR3 DNA reads TGCGCCAGCAGCCAAGAGTCGTGGGGGGGGACATCGGGAGAGCAGTACTTC.

A few counts support this clone. The V call is TRBV4-1, the J call TRBJ2-2, with D maybe TRBD2 (8 bases). The germline CDR1 and CDR2 sequences are MGHRA and YSYEKL. V shed 4 bases and J shed 3 bases, with 21 bases lying between them. This CDR3 contains 18 residues. Here the CDR3 reads CASSPGGLSGSDTGELFF. The CDR3 DNA reads as TGCGCCAGCAGCCCAGGGGGGTTGAGCGGGAGCGACACCGGGGAGCTGTTTTTT.

The CDR3 DNA sequence: TGTGCCAGCACCCCACGGGGCCTTGGGGCCAACGTCCTGACTTTC. It is translated as CASTPRGLGANVLTF. V and J are TRBV14 and TRBJ2-6; D may be TRBD1 or TRBD2 (5 bases each). Trimming removed 7 bases from V and 3 bases from J, with 13 bases in between. The germline V gene encodes CDR1 SGHDN and CDR2 FVKESK. The CDR3 runs 15 residues. The full variable domain, rest sourced from reference TRBV14 and TRBJ2-6, is EAGVTQFPSHSVIEKGQTVTLRCDPISGHDNLYWYRRVMGKEIKFLLHFVKESKQDESGMPNNRFLAERTGGTYSTLKVQPAELEDSGVYFCASTPRGLGANVLTFGAGSRLTVL.

The chain combines TRBV9 with TRBJ2-1, with D possibly matching TRBD2 (5 bases). This CDR3 has 15 amino acids. V gave up 0 bases and J gave up 2 bases, with 9 bases separating them. Germline CDR1 reads SGDLS; CDR2 reads YYNGEE. CDR3: CASSVVSGTYNEQFF. In DNA form, the CDR3 reads TGTGCCAGCAGCGTAGTGTCGGGAACCTACAATGAGCAGTTCTTC.

The CDR3 DNA sequence: TGTGCCAGCAGTCCACAGGGGGATCAGCCCCAGCATTTT. It translates to CASSPQGDQPQHF. The chain has TRBV27 and TRBJ1-5, with 8 bases aligning to TRBD1. CDR3 size: 13 residues. V trimming: 5 bases; J trimming: 5 bases; junction bases outside the gene matches: 2. Per the germline V gene, CDR1 is MNHEY and CDR2 is SMNVEV (reference sequence).

The chain recombines TRBV27 with TRBJ1-4; D may be TRBD1 (6 bases). The CDR3 length is 17 residues. The germline V gene has CDR1 MNHEY and CDR2 SMNVEV (reference sequence). Trimming cost V 2 bases and J 2 bases, with 15 bases left between them. The CDR3: CASSLMAGVGTNEKLFF. The CDR3 nucleotides read TGTGCCAGCAGTTTAATGGCAGGGGTAGGGACTAATGAAAAACTGTTTTTT.

This clone appeared once. The chain joins TRBV6-5 to TRBJ1-4, with 8 bases fitting TRBD1. V lost 4 bases to trimming and J lost 7 bases; unmatched junction nucleotides: 5. The CDR3 loop spans 14 amino acids. From germline, CDR1 is MNHEY and CDR2 SVGAGI. CDR3 region: CASSLTGGGEKLFF. The CDR3 region has the DNA TGTGCCAGCAGTTTAACAGGGGGTGGTGAAAAACTGTTTTTT.

V gene TRBV27 combines with J gene TRBJ2-3, with 11 bases identical to TRBD2. The CDR3 covers 15 residues. V lost 5 bases, J lost 8 bases, and 9 bases stayed unmatched. The germline V gene encodes CDR1 MNHEY and CDR2 SMNVEV (reference sequence). The CDR3 DNA is TGTGCCAGCAGTCCCCTAGCGGGAGGAGGAGGTACGCAGTATTTT. It translates to CASSPLAGGGGTQYF.

The V call is TRBV5-1, the J call TRBJ2-1, with 10 bases lining up with TRBD2. The CDR3 sequence is 16 residues long. With 3 bases clipped from V and 2 bases from J, the junction kept 5 bases outside the gene matches. Germline loops: CDR1 SGHRS, CDR2 YFSETQ. The CDR3 DNA sequence: TGCGCCAGCAGCTCTCCAGCGGGAGGGGCCTACAATGAGCAGTTCTTC. It specifies CASSSPAGGAYNEQFF.